This T cell receptor beta chain was captured in a study of radiotherapy plus CTLA-4 blockade in lung cancer. Clones were sequenced by immunoSEQ multiplex PCR, and TCRdb holds only the in-frame ones, with some missing. The table lists tens of thousands of clones, around four fifths of them singletons. The CDR3 contains 15 residues. Trimming took off 6 bases at V and 0 bases at J, with 11 bases between the two ends. Germline CDR1 SGHTA, CDR2 FQGNSA. The sample in question was peripheral blood, obtained from a patient treated with radiotherapy plus ipilimumab. The receptor was derived from a human donor with non-small cell lung cancer who had a complete response to radiotherapy plus ipilimumab. V usage is TRBV7-2 and J usage is TRBJ1-4, with D possibly being TRBD1 (6 bases). The CDR3 protein is CASRDSDATNEKLFF. The CDR3 nucleotides are TGTGCCAGCAGGGACAGCGACGCAACTAATGAAAAACTGTTTTTT.